This TCR beta chain was captured by sequencing in a study of molecular identifiers for immune sequencing clone quantification. TCRdb reanalysed the PCR reads using MiXCR and keeps one entry per CDR3 protein. Found here are over 600,000 distinct CDR3 sequences, 15% to 20% of them singletons; the top ten hold about 0.9%. This clonotype was seen at least ten times. Germline CDR1 is LNHDA and CDR2 is SQIVND (reference sequence). The CDR3 runs to 13 residues. The V gene lost 1 base and the J gene lost 2 bases, with 5 bases spanning the gap. The material sequenced was naive CD8+ T cells from blood, with Jurkat cell RNA spiked in. Specified subset: FACS-sorted CD8+CD4-CCR7+CD45RA+ naive T cells. This TCR came from a human donor in good health. Some libraries in this study had Jurkat cell RNA spiked in. The chain combines TRBV19 with TRBJ1-2; D is unresolved. The CDR3, as DNA: TGTGCCAGTAGTATAGCTCAGAACTATGGCTACACCTTC. Protein sequence: CASSIAQNYGYTF.